Here is one TCR beta chain with its context. No antigen is known for it. This sample is drawn from a study of cytomegalovirus exposure and HLA in healthy donors. Study-level points and caveats: Some V segments (TRBV6-2 and TRBV6-3 among them) were excluded as indistinguishable. Within an earlier analysis, most TCR beta V segments proved productive either about 87% or about 30% of the time. The number of N-insertions in an Asian-associated ancestry cluster was reportedly below the roughly 670-donor mean in a later analysis.

Per the germline V gene, CDR1 is ENHRY and CDR2 is SYGVKD. The CDR3 is 14 residues long. In the PCR, 60 Vbeta and 13 Jbeta primers were used. Clones were read by immunoSEQ multiplex PCR, and TCRdb kept only the in-frame ones, dropping some. The sample has 150,000 to 200,000 clones, roughly 83% seen once. The specimen was PBMCs. The chain employs TRBV10-3 and TRBJ1-2; 7 positions agree with TRBD1. The origin of this receptor is a woman in her 50s in good health and CMV-seronegative. CDR3 sequence (DNA): TGTGCTTGCGGAGGGGGCAGGGGTTTCGGTGGCTACACCTTC. Protein sequence: CACGGGRGFGGYTF.